Listed below are T cell receptor beta chains from one sample, sequenced in a study of cytomegalovirus exposure and HLA in healthy donors. Produced via immunoSEQ multiplex PCR; TCRdb's table is partial and in-frame only. Of 85,000 to 130,000 clones listed, 60% to 80% were seen once; the top ten hold 4% to 5.5%. The specimen sequenced was PBMCs. The receptor set was obtained from a woman between 18 and 30 years old in good health and CMV-seropositive. Each CDR3 is given with its conserved first and last residue. The D gene is left open where the match is weak. Only some rows state a clone size, as once, few, many or a class for expanded clones.

>few|.|TRBJ1-1|TRBV18
CASSLGTSNTEAFF
TGTGCCAGCTCACTTGGGACTTCTAACACTGAAGCTTTCTTT
>.|.|TRBJ1-1|TRBV28
CASSPGGTEAFF
TGTGCCAGCAGCCCGGGCGGGACTGAAGCTTTCTTT
>.|TRBD2|TRBJ2-5|TRBV30
CAWSPSGSETQYF
TGTGCCTGGAGTCCCAGCGGGAGTGAGACCCAGTACTTC
>.|TRBD2|TRBJ2-1|TRBV6-5
CASSWGLAGTYEQFF
TGTGCCAGCAGTTGGGGACTAGCGGGAACGTATGAGCAGTTCTTC
>.|TRBD1|TRBJ2-3|TRBV6-5
CASSRQGVTDTQYF
TGTGCCAGCAGTCGACAGGGCGTCACAGATACGCAGTATTTT
>.|TRBD2|TRBJ2-3|TRBV7-2
CASSSGTSTDTQYF
TGTGCCAGCAGTAGCGGGACTAGCACAGATACGCAGTATTTT
>.|TRBD1|TRBJ1-1|TRBV7-8
CASSLGVQGANTEAFF
TGTGCCAGCAGCTTAGGTGTACAGGGGGCGAACACTGAAGCTTTCTTT
>.|TRBD1|TRBJ1-5|TRBV4-1
CASSGGQAINQPQHF
TGCGCCAGCAGCGGGGGACAGGCGATTAATCAGCCCCAGCATTTT
>.|TRBD2|TRBJ2-7|TRBV20-1
CSGGRAGEQYF
TGCAGCGGGGGGAGGGCCGGTGAGCAGTACTTC
>few|.|TRBJ1-1|TRBV13
CASSWTRVPLYMNTEAFF
TGTGCCAGCAGCTGGACTAGGGTTCCCCTCTACATGAACACTGAAGCTTTCTTT
>.|.|TRBJ1-4|TRBV15
CATSRDLIGADEKLFF
TGTGCCACCAGCAGAGATCTGATAGGGGCGGATGAAAAACTGTTTTTT
>few|.|TRBJ1-5|TRBV1
CTSSQESGQCNQPQHF
TGCACCAGCAGCCAAGAAAGCGGACAGTGCAATCAGCCCCAGCATTTT
>.|TRBD2|TRBJ2-3|TRBV6-4
CASSDSSSGDTDTQYF
TGTGCCAGCAGTGACTCGTCTAGCGGGGATACAGATACGCAGTATTTT
>.|.|TRBJ1-2|TRBV7-2
CASSLAAAGSGYGYTF
TGTGCCAGCAGCTTAGCGGCGGCGGGGTCGGGCTATGGCTACACCTTC
>.|.|TRBJ2-5|TRBV29-1
CSVQAGPMAQETQYF
TGCAGCGTTCAAGCTGGGCCCATGGCCCAAGAGACCCAGTACTTC
>.|TRBD1|TRBJ2-7|TRBV4-3
CASSQESGTGGYEQYF
TGCGCCAGCAGCCAAGAGTCTGGGACAGGGGGCTACGAGCAGTACTTC
>.|.|TRBJ2-1|TRBV29-1
CSVVTSSSTYNEQFF
TGCAGCGTAGTTACTAGCTCCTCCACGTACAATGAGCAGTTCTTC
>.|.|TRBJ1-1|TRBV6-5
CASRITRVGTEAFF
TGTGCCAGCAGAATTACCAGGGTAGGGACTGAAGCTTTCTTT
>.|TRBD2|TRBJ2-5|TRBV6-6
CASSYSTSGVQETQYF
TGTGCCAGCAGTTACTCGACTAGCGGGGTTCAAGAGACCCAGTACTTC
>few|.|TRBJ1-2|TRBV5-4
CASSQYSVEQIYGYTF
TGTGCCAGCAGCCAATATTCGGTAGAACAGATCTATGGCTACACCTTC
>.|.|TRBJ2-1|TRBV7-6
CASSLVLSSYNEQFF
TGTGCCAGCAGCTTAGTATTGAGCTCCTACAATGAGCAGTTCTTC
>.|TRBD1|TRBJ2-1|TRBV5-4
CASSLGGTGAGFF
TGTGCCAGCAGCTTGGGGGGGACAGGGGCCGGGTTCTTC
>.|TRBD2|TRBJ2-7|TRBV5-6
CASSYRLAASYEQYF
TGTGCCAGCAGCTATCGACTAGCCGCGTCCTACGAGCAGTACTTC
>.|.|TRBJ1-6|TRBV6-5
CASSYWTDNSPLHF
TGTGCCAGCAGTTACTGGACTGATAATTCACCCCTCCACTTT